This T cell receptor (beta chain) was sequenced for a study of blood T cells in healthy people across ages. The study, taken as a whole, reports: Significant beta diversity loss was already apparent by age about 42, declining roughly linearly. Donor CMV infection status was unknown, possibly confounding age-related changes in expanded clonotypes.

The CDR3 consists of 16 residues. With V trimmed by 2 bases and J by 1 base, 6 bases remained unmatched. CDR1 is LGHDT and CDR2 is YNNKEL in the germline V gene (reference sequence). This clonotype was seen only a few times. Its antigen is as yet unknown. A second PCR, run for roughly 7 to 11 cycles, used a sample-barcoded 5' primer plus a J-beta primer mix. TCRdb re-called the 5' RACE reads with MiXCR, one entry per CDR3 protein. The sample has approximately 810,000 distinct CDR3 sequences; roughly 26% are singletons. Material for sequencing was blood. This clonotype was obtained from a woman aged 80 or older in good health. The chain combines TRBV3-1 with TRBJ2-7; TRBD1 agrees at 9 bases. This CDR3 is CASSQWGQGGSYEQYF. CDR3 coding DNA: TGTGCCAGCAGCCAATGGGGACAGGGAGGATCCTACGAGCAGTACTTC.